Below, one TCR beta chain is given with its context. The sample is drawn from a study of blood T cell repertoires in COVID-19. Study as a whole: Samples of COVID-19 (acute and convalescent) were obtained from the United States, Italy and Spain.

With 2 bases clipped from V and 3 bases from J, the junction kept 13 bases outside the gene matches. From germline, CDR1 is LGHDT and CDR2 YNNKEL (reference sequence). This CDR3 region has 18 residues. In the original processing: Reference gene primer amplification in the assay estimated nucleated cell counts. Some clones are missing from TCRdb's copy, which holds only in-frame ones; the method was immunoSEQ multiplex PCR. From that table come the V and J calls and clone size; the DNA was used to work out D and trimming. The profile shows some 96,000 clones, roughly nine tenths of them singletons. The rearrangement links TRBV3-1 (or the pseudogene TRBV3-2) to TRBJ1-2; 9 nucleotides align to TRBD1. The source material was peripheral blood. The TCR was taken from a man between 50 and 59 years old with active COVID-19. In DNA form, the CDR3 reads TGTGCCAGCAGCCAAAATACCGGGACAGGGAAAGGACACTATGGCTACACCTTC. Encoded protein: CASSQNTGTGKGHYGYTF.